These T cell receptor beta chains were read from a single sample in a study of T cells in Graves' hyperthyroidism and ophthalmopathy. TCRdb recomputed calls from the multiplex PCR reads with MiXCR, one row per CDR3 protein. The table includes roughly 740,000 distinct CDR3 sequences, less than 20% detected once. Sequencing was done on a sample of blood. The receptors were gathered from a man between 18 and 29 years old with Graves' hyperthyroidism. Both conserved end residues are part of each CDR3. A D gene is named only where the DNA matches it firmly. Clone size is stated in some rows and not others, as once, few, many or a class when expanded.

J gene: TRBJ2-3
clone size: -
D gene: -
V gene: TRBV7-3
CDR3 protein: CASSRFGGVPDTQYF
CDR3 DNA: TGTGCCAGCAGCCGATTCGGGGGCGTACCAGATACGCAGTATTTT

J gene: TRBJ1-5
clone size: -
D gene: -
V gene: TRBV30
CDR3 protein: CAWSPNGNQPQHF
CDR3 DNA: TGTGCCTGGAGTCCCAACGGGAATCAGCCCCAGCATTTT

J gene: TRBJ2-3
clone size: few
D gene: TRBD1
V gene: TRBV2
CDR3 protein: CANNRGLADTQYF
CDR3 DNA: TGTGCCAATAACAGGGGGCTGGCAGATACGCAGTATTTT

J gene: TRBJ2-7
clone size: -
D gene: -
V gene: TRBV6-7
CDR3 protein: CAATSPSAGTYEQYF
CDR3 DNA: TGTGCCGCAACAAGCCCCTCGGCGGGAACCTACGAGCAGTACTTC

J gene: TRBJ1-3
clone size: many
D gene: -
V gene: TRBV28
CDR3 protein: CASSLLGVSGNTIYF
CDR3 DNA: TGTGCCAGCAGTTTATTGGGGGTCTCTGGAAACACCATATATTTT

J gene: TRBJ2-1
clone size: -
D gene: TRBD1
V gene: TRBV6-1
CDR3 protein: CASSLGTGTYNEQFF
CDR3 DNA: TGTGCCAGCAGTCTCGGGACAGGGACTTACAATGAGCAGTTCTTC

J gene: TRBJ2-7
clone size: many
D gene: TRBD2
V gene: TRBV18
CDR3 protein: CASSPAPAGVLGYEQYF
CDR3 DNA: TGTGCCAGCTCACCCGCTCCTGCGGGAGTATTGGGCTACGAGCAGTACTTC

J gene: TRBJ2-7
clone size: few
D gene: TRBD2
V gene: TRBV3-1
CDR3 protein: CASSQDYGRATYEQYF
CDR3 DNA: TGTGCCAGCAGCCAAGATTATGGGAGGGCAACCTACGAGCAGTACTTC

J gene: TRBJ2-7
clone size: few
D gene: TRBD1
V gene: TRBV28
CDR3 protein: CASSLPGQGEGEQYF
CDR3 DNA: TGTGCCAGCAGTTTACCGGGACAGGGTGAAGGGGAGCAGTACTTC

J gene: TRBJ2-7
clone size: few
D gene: -
V gene: TRBV3-1
CDR3 protein: CASSDGRAFSYEQYF
CDR3 DNA: TGTGCCAGCAGCGACGGGCGAGCTTTCTCCTACGAGCAGTACTTC

J gene: TRBJ1-1
clone size: many
D gene: -
V gene: TRBV7-2
CDR3 protein: CASSYQGAYTEAFF
CDR3 DNA: TGTGCCAGCAGCTACCAGGGCGCGTACACTGAAGCTTTCTTT